A single sample gave rise to the 2 T cell receptor beta chains below, sequenced in a study of T cell changes during pregnancy in multiple sclerosis. Measured with immunoSEQ multiplex PCR; TCRdb has only the in-frame clones, and not every one. This table has about 86,000 clones, 85% to 95% appearing once. The sequenced sample was peripheral blood, obtained in the first trimester of pregnancy. The receptor source for this set is a female donor in good health, enrolled as a control in a pregnancy study.

The V and J genes are TRBV2 and TRBJ1-6; 7 bases fit TRBD1. The ends lost 8 bases at V and 7 bases at J; junction bases unmatched: 8. Germline CDR1 reads SNHLY; CDR2 reads FYNNEI. This CDR3 is 14 amino acids long. CDR3 DNA: TGTGCCAGCTCCGAAGGGGGCGGGAATTCACCCCTCCACTTT. It specifies CASSEGGGNSPLHF.

This chain links TRBV27 with TRBJ2-2; D call uncertain. With 5 bases removed from V and 6 bases from J, the gap between germline ends came to 7 bases. The CDR3 spans 12 residues. Germline CDR1 reads MNHEY; CDR2 reads SMNVEV (reference sequence). The CDR3 is CASSPSAGELFF. In DNA form, the CDR3 reads TGTGCCAGCAGTCCTTCCGCCGGGGAGCTGTTTTTT.